The 9 T cell receptor beta chains below were found in one sample sequenced in a study of blood T cells in healthy people across ages. The use of a sample-barcoded 5' primer and a J-beta primer mix characterized a second PCR of roughly 6 to 11 cycles. TCRdb reprocessed the 5' RACE reads via MiXCR and lists one record per CDR3 protein. Found here are 800,000 to 1,300,000 distinct CDR3 sequences, around 25% of them singletons; the top ten hold less than 0.75%. The same data also went into a second study, on T cells of mothers and their children.

Input material: blood. Receptors were obtained from a girl aged 2-10 years in good health.

This clonotype showed up just a few times. The V and J genes are TRBV10-3 and TRBJ1-2, with 8 bases matching TRBD1. V trimming: 4 bases; J trimming: 7 bases; junction bases outside the gene matches: 11. Per germline, CDR1 ENHRY and CDR2 SYGVKD. The CDR3 is made up of 15 amino acids. Here the CDR3 reads CAISGQTDRGGGYTF. CDR3 coding DNA: TGTGCCATCAGTGGACAAACTGACAGGGGAGGTGGCTACACCTTC.

Only a few counts were recorded for this clonotype. The rearrangement joins TRBV4-3 to TRBJ1-4; D unresolved. From germline, CDR1 is LGHNA and CDR2 YSLEER. CDR3 length equals 15 residues. V was shortened by 1 base and J by 5 bases, with 11 bases between the two germline ends. In DNA, the CDR3 is TGCGCCAGCAGCCAAGGGGCTTGGGAGAATGAAAAACTGTTTTTT. This codes for CASSQGAWENEKLFF.

This clonotype has a count of ten or more. The genes are TRBV7-9 and TRBJ2-7; 7 nucleotides line up with TRBD2. The junction had 1 base not matched to a gene; V was cut back by 3 bases and J by 2 bases. The germline CDR1 and CDR2 sequences are SEHNR and FQNEAQ (reference sequence). The length of the CDR3 is 13 residues. Written as DNA, the CDR3 is TGTGCCAGCAGCTTCAGCGGGGCCTACGAGCAGTACTTC. Encoded protein: CASSFSGAYEQYF. The variable domain in full, completed from reference TRBV7-9 and TRBJ2-7, reads DTGVSQNPRHKITKRGQNVTFRCDPISEHNRLYWYRQTLGQGPEFLTYFQNEAQLEKSRLLSDRFSAERPKGSFSTLEIQRTEQGDSAMYLCASSFSGAYEQYFGPGTRLTVT.

This clonotype was seen more than once but under ten times. The rearrangement links TRBV7-8 to TRBJ2-1; tentatively, D is TRBD2 (6 bases). Trimming stripped 3 bases from V and 3 bases from J, with 15 bases between. This CDR3 spans 16 amino acids. Germline V CDR1 and CDR2: SGHVS, FQNEAQ. In DNA, the CDR3 is TGTGCCAGCAGCTTGGGGGGTGAGCTGATCTACAATGAGCAGTTCTTC. Translation gives CASSLGGELIYNEQFF.

This clonotype showed up just a few times. The rearrangement links TRBV4-2 to TRBJ2-5, with D maybe TRBD2 (6 bases). CDR1 and CDR2 (germline): LGHNA, YNFKEQ. Trimming pared 4 bases from V and 1 base from J, leaving 13 bases between. The CDR3 length is 15 residues. The CDR3 region is CASSLTRTIQETQYF. In nucleotides, the CDR3 is TGTGCCAGCAGCCTAACACGGACTATCCAAGAGACCCAGTACTTC.

This clonotype has more than one count but fewer than ten. This sequence joins TRBV3-1 and TRBJ2-7, with D perhaps matching TRBD1 (5 bases). The end of the DNA fits TRBJ2-5 better, so the J call may be wrong. The CDR3 has 14 residues. The germline V gene has CDR1 LGHDT and CDR2 YNNKEL (reference sequence). CDR3 sequence: CASSQEPGKETQYF. As DNA, the CDR3 is TGTGCCAGCAGCCAAGAACCAGGGAAAGAGACCCAGTACTTC.

This clonotype occurred a few times. The chain combines TRBV6-1 with TRBJ1-2; D remains unclear. The CDR3 covers 14 residues. Trimming took off 2 bases at V and 4 bases at J, with 11 bases between the two ends. The germline CDR1 and CDR2 sequences are MNHNS and SASEGT. This CDR3 reads CASSEFGVGYGYTF. Here the CDR3 DNA reads TGTGCCAGCAGTGAATTTGGAGTAGGCTATGGCTACACCTTC.

The chain joins TRBV6-5 to TRBJ1-4; D is uncertain. The CDR3 has 12 amino acids. Germline CDR1 MNHEY, CDR2 SVGAGI. The V end lost 5 bases, the J end lost 8 bases, and 9 bases lay between the germline ends. The CDR3 nucleotides are TGTGCCAGCAGTCACCCCCGGGAAAAACTGTTTTTT. Residues: CASSHPREKLFF.

This clonotype was observed a handful of times. This chain links TRBV4-1 with TRBJ2-7, with 7 bases fitting TRBD2. Germline V CDR1 and CDR2: MGHRA, YSYEKL. The CDR3 covers 14 residues. V trimming: 3 bases; J trimming: 3 bases; junction bases outside the gene matches: 5. CDR3 DNA sequence: TGCGCCAGCAGCCACACCCTAGCGGACTACGAGCAGTACTTC. This codes for CASSHTLADYEQYF.